Listed here are 5 T cell receptor beta chains from one sample, sequenced in a study of blood T cell repertoires in COVID-19. TCRdb's copy holds only in-frame clones and misses some; the assay was immunoSEQ multiplex PCR. The sample includes under 250,000 clones, approximately 80% of them seen just once. Sequencing was carried out using peripheral blood. These receptors all stem from a woman aged 70-85 years with acute or convalescent COVID-19.

The chain joins TRBV5-1 to TRBJ1-2; TRBD1 matches at 7 bases. The CDR3 runs to 15 residues. Germline CDR1 is SGHRS and CDR2 is YFSETQ. V was pared by 0 bases and J by 4 bases, with 6 bases of the junction left unmatched. The CDR3 bases are TGCGCCAGCAGCTTGGCTCAGGGGGGTAGCTATGGCTACACCTTC. Residues: CASSLAQGGSYGYTF. The full variable domain, with the rest looked up from reference TRBV5-1 and TRBJ1-2, is KAGVTQTPRYLIKTRGQQVTLSCSPISGHRSVSWYQQTPGQGLQFLFEYFSETQRNKGNFPGRFSGRQFSNSRSEMNVSTLELGDSALYLCASSLAQGGSYGYTFGSGTRLTVV.

The CDR3 nucleotides are TGCGCCAGCAGCTTGGGGACTACCCCCTACAATGAGCAGTTCTTC. Residues: CASSLGTTPYNEQFF. The J gene is TRBJ2-1, the V gene TRBV5-1, with a tentative D call TRBD2 (6 bases). The germline V and J ends were trimmed by 0 bases and 2 bases, with 9 bases remaining between them. The CDR3 totals 15 residues. Germline CDR1 SGHRS, CDR2 YFSETQ.

V is TRBV7-8 and J is TRBJ1-2, with D unresolved. V was shortened by 4 bases and J by 1 base, with 4 bases between the two germline ends. Germline CDR1 and CDR2: SGHVS and FQNEAQ. The CDR3 is 12 amino acids. The CDR3 nucleotides are TGTGCCAGCAGCTCCGTTAACTATGGCTACACCTTC. It encodes CASSSVNYGYTF.

This sequence joins TRBV24-1 and TRBJ1-2, with TRBD1 matching 7 bases. The CDR3 extends over 16 amino acids. Losses at the gene ends were 2 bases for V and 2 bases for J; bases not matched to a gene: 7. Germline V gene sequence: CDR1 KGHDR, CDR2 SFDVKD. The CDR3 coding sequence is TGTGCCACCAGTGATTCCGGACAGGCGGGGAACTATGGCTACACCTTC. Translated: CATSDSGQAGNYGYTF.

The rearrangement uses TRBV5-4 and TRBJ2-5, with a possible D match to TRBD2 (6 bases). This CDR3 is built from 13 residues. CDR1 is SGHNT, CDR2 YYREEE, per germline (reference sequence). Trimming removed 3 bases from V and 1 base from J, with 7 bases in between. CDR3 sequence: CASSSGLQETQYF. DNA of the CDR3: TGTGCCAGCAGCTCGGGACTCCAAGAGACCCAGTACTTC.